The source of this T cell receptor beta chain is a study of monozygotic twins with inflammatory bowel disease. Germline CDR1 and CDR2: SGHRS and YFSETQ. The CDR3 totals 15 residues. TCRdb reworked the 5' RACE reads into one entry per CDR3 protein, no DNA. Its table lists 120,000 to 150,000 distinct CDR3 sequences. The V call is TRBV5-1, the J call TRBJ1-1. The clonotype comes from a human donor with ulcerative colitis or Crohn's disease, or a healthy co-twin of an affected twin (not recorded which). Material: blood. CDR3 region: CASSFSGRANTEAFF.